What follows are 26 T cell receptor beta chains derived from one specimen sequenced in a study of beta chain features in type 1 diabetes. Isolated RNA was reverse transcribed in full, so expressed TCRB transcripts were sequenced. The data were produced by immunoSEQ multiplex PCR, yet TCRdb's version contains in-frame clones alone and is incomplete. Here the sample spans some 400,000 clones, approximately 15% being singletons. Sequencing was carried out using naive CD4+ T cells from blood. These receptors all stem from a woman aged 18-29 years in good health.

This clone was seen only a few times. The chain links TRBV28 to TRBJ1-1; D remains ambiguous. The CDR3 sequence is 13 residues long. Trimming cost V 5 bases and J 5 bases, with 12 bases left between them. Germline-derived CDR1 and CDR2 are MDHEN and SYDVKM. The CDR3 here is CASSDSVMTEAFF. CDR3 nucleotide sequence: TGTGCCAGCAGTGATTCGGTGATGACTGAAGCTTTCTTT. The complete variable domain, with remaining parts taken from reference TRBV28 and TRBJ1-1, reads DVKVTQSSRYLVKRTGEKVFLECVQDMDHENMFWYRQDPGLGLRLIYFSYDVKMKEKGDIPEGYSVSREKKERFSLILESASTNQTSMYLCASSDSVMTEAFFGQGTRLTVV.

The chain couples TRBV5-8 to TRBJ1-1; no clear D. V shed 4 bases and J shed 7 bases, with 23 bases lying between them. The CDR3 is 16 residues long. Germline V lookup: CDR1 SGHTS, CDR2 YDEGEE. The CDR3 sequence: CASSVEMGRDTLEAFF. Here the CDR3 DNA reads TGTGCCAGCAGCGTTGAAATGGGCAGAGACACACTTGAAGCTTTCTTT.

This chain joins TRBV7-2 and TRBJ2-7, with 7 bases lining up with TRBD2. Trimming at V came to 5 bases and at J to 0 bases, leaving 4 bases not matched to a gene. There are 14 residues in the CDR3. The germline gives CDR1 SGHTA, CDR2 FQGNSA. The DNA for the CDR3 is TGTGCCAGCAGCCAGAGCGGGATCTCCTACGAGCAGTACTTC. Its protein product is CASSQSGISYEQYF.

The J gene is TRBJ2-1, the V gene TRBV2; no definite D call. Trimming shortened V by 6 bases and J by 3 bases, and 6 bases separated the two germline ends. Germline loops: CDR1 SNHLY, CDR2 FYNNEI. The CDR3 has 12 amino acids. CDR3 DNA sequence: TGTGCCAGCAGACAAGACTACAATGAGCAGTTCTTC. Translating gives CASRQDYNEQFF. Full variable domain (outside the CDR3, taken from reference TRBV2 and TRBJ2-1): EPEVTQTPSHQVTQMGQEVILRCVPISNHLYFYWYRQILGQKVEFLVSFYNNEISEKSEIFDDQFSVERPDGSNFTLKIRSTKLEDSAMYFCASRQDYNEQFFGPGTRLTVL.

This clone occurred a few times. The V and J genes are TRBV6-9 and TRBJ2-7, with a tentative D call TRBD2 (6 bases). Per germline, CDR1 MNHGY and CDR2 SVAAGI. Trimming left V 6 bases short and J 1 base short, with 10 bases between. The CDR3 spans 13 residues. The CDR3 region is CASRGAGSYEQYF. Here the CDR3 DNA reads TGTGCCAGCAGGGGAGCGGGTTCCTACGAGCAGTACTTC.

This clone appeared a few times. The chain uses TRBV11-2 and TRBJ2-3, with TRBD1 as a possible D gene (6 bases). This CDR3 spans 14 amino acids. V dropped 4 bases and J dropped 6 bases, with 14 bases sitting between them. Germline CDR1 is SGHAT and CDR2 is FQNNGV. The CDR3 is CASSWTQGSDTQYF. For the CDR3, the DNA is TGTGCCAGCAGCTGGACCCAGGGGAGTGATACGCAGTATTTT. The whole variable domain, remainder taken from reference TRBV11-2 and TRBJ2-3, is EAGVAQSPRYKIIEKRQSVAFWCNPISGHATLYWYQQILGQGPKLLIQFQNNGVVDDSQLPKDRFSAERLKGVDSTLKIQPAKLEDSAVYLCASSWTQGSDTQYFGPGTRLTVL.

This clone was observed a few times. The chain links TRBV30 to TRBJ2-6; no definite D call. This CDR3 comprises 14 residues. V gave up 2 bases and J gave up 0 bases, with 5 bases separating them. The germline V gene has CDR1 GTSNPN and CDR2 SVGIG (reference sequence). CDR3 region: CAWSILSGANVLTF. The DNA of the CDR3 is TGTGCCTGGAGTATCCTCTCTGGGGCCAACGTCCTGACTTTC.

The chain has TRBV5-1 and TRBJ2-5; 7 positions agree with TRBD2. Germline lookup yields CDR1 SGHRS and CDR2 YFSETQ. V shed 9 bases and J 1 base; nucleotides not matched to a gene: 6. This CDR3 spans 13 amino acids. The CDR3 bases are TGCGCCACCCGCGGGGGACTCCAAGAGACCCAGTACTTC. Translation: CATRGGLQETQYF.

This clone was detected only a few times. The rearrangement uses TRBV5-1 and TRBJ2-7, with D perhaps TRBD1 (6 bases). The CDR3 contains 13 residues. Germline values: CDR1 SGHRS, CDR2 YFSETQ. The V end lost 4 bases, the J end lost 7 bases, and 15 bases lay between the germline ends. The CDR3 coding sequence is TGCGCCAGCAGCCCGGCACAGGGATTTGAGCAGTACTTC. This sequence encodes CASSPAQGFEQYF.

This clone occurred a few times. The chain carries TRBV28 and TRBJ1-2, with 7 nucleotides matching TRBD1. Germline V gene sequence: CDR1 MDHEN, CDR2 SYDVKM. Trimming removed 7 bases from V and 6 bases from J; junction bases left unmatched: 8. The CDR3 runs to 13 residues. CDR3 protein: CASTVQGNNGYTF. DNA of the CDR3: TGTGCCAGCACCGTACAGGGGAATAATGGCTACACCTTC.

The genes are TRBV5-1 and TRBJ1-5; D unresolved. V was pared by 0 bases and J by 3 bases, with 7 bases between. The CDR3 has 14 amino acids. Germline V gene lookup returns CDR1 SGHRS and CDR2 YFSETQ. DNA for the CDR3: TGCGCCAGCAGCTTGGACAGTGCCAATCAGCCCCAGCATTTT. Translating gives CASSLDSANQPQHF.

The chain is built from TRBV11-2 and TRBJ2-6; weak D call: TRBD1 (6 bases). Looked up from germline, CDR1 is SGHAT and CDR2 is FQNNGV. Trimming took off 5 bases at V and 0 bases at J, with 20 bases between the two ends. The CDR3 runs 19 residues. CDR3 DNA: TGTGCCAGCAGCCTCCGGAGAAGAACAGGGCGCTCTGGGGCCAACGTCCTGACTTTC. Its translation is CASSLRRRTGRSGANVLTF.

This clone has a handful of counts. The V and J genes are TRBV29-1 and TRBJ2-5, with D possibly being TRBD1 (5 bases). This CDR3 has 14 amino acids. V was clipped by 5 bases and J by 2 bases, with 15 bases between them. Germline V gene sequence: CDR1 SQVTM, CDR2 ANQGSEA. The CDR3 DNA follows: TGCAGCGTTCTTGGAAGGGGCGTTCAAGAGACCCAGTACTTC. Translated, it gives CSVLGRGVQETQYF.

This clone appeared a single time. The sample has other DNA sequences that encode this CDR3 too. This chain's CDR3 is CASSPGGTDTQYF. Here the CDR3 DNA reads TGCGCCAGCAGCCCCGGAGGCACAGATACGCAGTATTTT. The J gene is TRBJ2-3, the V gene TRBV5-1; D remains unclear. Trimming removed 4 bases at V and 1 base at J, with 7 bases between. CDR3 length: 13 residues. Germline V gives CDR1 SGHRS, CDR2 YFSETQ.

This clone was seen a handful of times. The V and J genes are TRBV4-3 and TRBJ2-7, with 8 positions matching TRBD1. The junction had 4 bases not matched to a gene; V was cut back by 3 bases and J by 0 bases. Germline V gene data show CDR1 as LGHNA and CDR2 as YSLEER. CDR3 length equals 15 residues. The CDR3 loop is CASSQGTGRSYEQYF. DNA for the CDR3: TGCGCCAGCAGCCAGGGGACAGGCCGCTCCTACGAGCAGTACTTC.

The sample holds a few counts of this clone. The chain employs TRBV30 and TRBJ1-1; no clear D gene. Trimming took off 0 bases at V and 3 bases at J, with 8 bases between the two ends. The CDR3 is 13 amino acids. Germline assignment: CDR1 GTSNPN and CDR2 SVGIG (reference sequence). CDR3 bases: TGTGCCTGGAGTGTTTCAGTTGACACTGAAGCTTTCTTT. It encodes CAWSVSVDTEAFF. Based on the CDR3 plus reference TRBV30 and TRBJ1-1, the full variable domain is SQTIHQWPATLVQPVGSPLSLECTVEGTSNPNLYWYRQAAGRGLQLLFYSVGIGQISSEVPQNLSASRPQDRQFILSSKKLLLSDSGFYLCAWSVSVDTEAFFGQGTRLTVV.

V gene TRBV30 combines with J gene TRBJ2-5, with a possible D match to TRBD1 (6 bases). The V gene lost 1 base and the J gene lost 5 bases, with 17 bases spanning the gap. This CDR3 contains 15 residues. Germline CDR1 and CDR2: GTSNPN and SVGIG (reference sequence). The CDR3 nucleotides are TGTGCCTGGAGTGAAGGGGGTCTGAGAGGGGAGACCCAGTACTTC. Translated, it gives CAWSEGGLRGETQYF.

This chain connects TRBV25-1 to TRBJ2-7; 9 bases align to TRBD2. This CDR3 has 15 amino acids. V dropped 2 bases and J dropped 6; count of bases not matched to a gene: 8. Germline values: CDR1 MGHDK, CDR2 SYGVNS. CDR3 region: CASSESASGTREQYF. As DNA, the CDR3 is TGTGCCAGCAGTGAAAGTGCTAGCGGGACTCGCGAGCAGTACTTC.

V and J are TRBV18 and TRBJ2-2, with D hard to call. CDR3 length: 14 residues. In germline, CDR1 is KGHSH, CDR2 LQKENI. Trimming pared 3 bases from V and 0 bases from J, leaving 5 bases between. CDR3 sequence: CASSPTPNTGELFF. CDR3 nucleotide sequence: TGTGCCAGCTCACCTACACCGAACACCGGGGAGCTGTTTTTT.

This chain's CDR3 is CATSTQTRGQPSYEQYF. The CDR3 coding sequence is TGTGCCACCAGCACCCAAACTCGTGGACAGCCCTCCTACGAGCAGTACTTC. V gene TRBV15 combines with J gene TRBJ2-7; tentative D call: TRBD1 (6 bases). Germline V CDR1 and CDR2: LNHNV, YYDKDF (reference sequence). The CDR3 totals 17 residues. V shed 4 bases and J shed 0 bases, with 19 bases lying between them. Using reference TRBV15 and TRBJ2-7 for the parts outside the CDR3, the full variable domain is DAMVIQNPRYQVTQFGKPVTLSCSQTLNHNVMYWYQQKSSQAPKLLFHYYDKDFNNEADTPDNFQSRRPNTSFCFLDIRSPGLGDTAMYLCATSTQTRGQPSYEQYFGPGTRLTVT.

V gene TRBV5-1 combines with J gene TRBJ2-3; no clear D gene. Germline values: CDR1 SGHRS, CDR2 YFSETQ. This CDR3 is built from 13 residues. Between the trimmed V and J ends, which lost 4 bases and 7 bases, there was a span of 13 bases. DNA of the CDR3: TGCGCCAGCAGCCCCTCGGTCATCAATACGCAGTATTTT. Amino acids: CASSPSVINTQYF.

The chain links TRBV28 to TRBJ2-1; TRBD2 might be the D (5 bases). Per the germline V gene, CDR1 is MDHEN and CDR2 is SYDVKM. The V and J ends lost 6 bases and 0 bases respectively, with 24 bases between them. The CDR3 covers 19 residues. The CDR3 nucleotides read TGTGCCAGCAGCTCCCCGTCGGCGGGTTCTAGAAGCTCCTACAATGAGCAGTTCTTC. Its translation is CASSSPSAGSRSSYNEQFF.

The V gene is TRBV5-1, the J gene TRBJ1-1; D uncertain. From germline, CDR1 is SGHRS and CDR2 YFSETQ. CDR3 size: 13 residues. V dropped 4 bases and J dropped 3 bases, with 10 bases sitting between them. The chain's CDR3 is CASSRGIDTEAFF. CDR3 coding DNA: TGCGCCAGCAGCCGCGGGATTGACACTGAAGCTTTCTTT.

The chain recombines TRBV6-6 with TRBJ1-5; 8 positions match TRBD1. The CDR3 is made up of 15 amino acids. Germline CDR1 reads MNHNY; CDR2 reads SVGAGI (reference sequence). V lost 3 bases and J lost 2; bases outside the gene matches: 3. As DNA, the CDR3 is TGTGCCAGCAGTTATCAGGGGGCTGGCAATCAGCCCCAGCATTTT. It specifies CASSYQGAGNQPQHF.

The table lists this clone with a few counts. The CDR3 sequence is CASSLDVRGNEQFF. The CDR3 bases are TGTGCCAGCAGCTTAGACGTTCGGGGGAATGAGCAGTTCTTC. This chain uses TRBV7-9 with TRBJ2-1; perhaps TRBD2 as D (6 bases). This CDR3 has 14 amino acids. Germline-derived CDR1 and CDR2 are SEHNR and FQNEAQ (reference sequence). Trimming left V 1 base short and J 7 bases short, with 11 bases between.

V is TRBV6-5 and J is TRBJ2-7; the D gene is possibly TRBD1 (6 bases). CDR1 and CDR2 from the germline V gene are MNHEY and SVGAGI. Deletions cut 5 bases from V and 1 base from J, with 12 bases between. The CDR3 covers 14 residues. In DNA form, the CDR3 reads TGTGCCAGCAGTAGCAGGGGTCCTTCCTACGAGCAGTACTTC. It specifies CASSSRGPSYEQYF.